These T cell receptor beta chains were read from a single sample in a study of cytomegalovirus exposure and HLA in healthy donors. The repertoire was sequenced with immunoSEQ multiplex PCR; TCRdb's copy has only in-frame clones and lacks some. This table has more than 85,000 clones, 70% to 80% appearing once. The source material was PBMCs. The receptors were sampled from a man aged 40-49 years in good health and CMV-seronegative. The conserved cysteine and the conserved F or W are not part of the CDR3 here. The order of the fields is V gene, CDR3 length, CDR3 protein.

v_call: TRBV19
cdr3_length: 15
cdr3_aa: ASSTGQAKAANTEAF

v_call: TRBV28
cdr3_length: 12
cdr3_aa: ASSSTGYAYGYT

v_call: TRBV19
cdr3_length: 11
cdr3_aa: ASSPDRVYGYT

v_call: TRBV14
cdr3_length: 14
cdr3_aa: ASSQDPGPTNEKLF

v_call: TRBV7-9
cdr3_length: 13
cdr3_aa: ASSQVGGNYNEQF

v_call: TRBV6-5
cdr3_length: 11
cdr3_aa: ASRGDRVHEQY

v_call: TRBV25-1
cdr3_length: 12
cdr3_aa: ASSESVNGSPLH

v_call: TRBV30
cdr3_length: 12
cdr3_aa: AWRGTGYNYGYT

v_call: TRBV4-2
cdr3_length: 15
cdr3_aa: ASSLRDRGSGANVLT

v_call: TRBV6-6
cdr3_length: 11
cdr3_aa: ASSPISGNTIY

v_call: TRBV14
cdr3_length: 11
cdr3_aa: ASSYSLSYEQY

v_call: TRBV6-5
cdr3_length: 12
cdr3_aa: ASSFSQGENIQY

v_call: TRBV4-3
cdr3_length: 13
cdr3_aa: ASSQDRVGDTEAF

v_call: TRBV18
cdr3_length: 12
cdr3_aa: ASSPPGGHQPQH

v_call: TRBV7-3
cdr3_length: 16
cdr3_aa: ASSLADWPGQGYDTQY

v_call: TRBV5-5
cdr3_length: 10
cdr3_aa: ASSETGEKAF

v_call: TRBV9
cdr3_length: 13
cdr3_aa: ASSEGSVDISPLH

v_call: TRBV6-1
cdr3_length: 12
cdr3_aa: ASSEALQGGEQY

v_call: TRBV4-2
cdr3_length: 16
cdr3_aa: ASSQEGGRGAGANVLT

v_call: TRBV7-6
cdr3_length: 15
cdr3_aa: ASSSPLDRANSYEQY

v_call: TRBV5-8
cdr3_length: 13
cdr3_aa: ASSDRDRGSYEQY

v_call: TRBV25-1
cdr3_length: 15
cdr3_aa: ASSEWASGISYNEQF

v_call: TRBV6-5
cdr3_length: 13
cdr3_aa: ASGSQGTLRTEAF

v_call: TRBV7-2
cdr3_length: 10
cdr3_aa: ASSFGKNEQY

v_call: TRBV16
cdr3_length: 12
cdr3_aa: ASSQSGGTTEAF

v_call: TRBV6-5
cdr3_length: 12
cdr3_aa: ASSEESWGNTIY

v_call: TRBV7-6
cdr3_length: 11
cdr3_aa: ASSLAGGQPQH

v_call: TRBV19
cdr3_length: 12
cdr3_aa: ASSIQRGSYEQY

v_call: TRBV5-6
cdr3_length: 12
cdr3_aa: ASSPGGGLYGYT

v_call: TRBV6-1
cdr3_length: 18
cdr3_aa: ASSERYGGQGLIGNQPQH

v_call: TRBV7-9
cdr3_length: 13
cdr3_aa: ASSPSGGGRQPQH

v_call: TRBV6-1
cdr3_length: 13
cdr3_aa: ASSEGLAGYNEQF

v_call: TRBV14
cdr3_length: 10
cdr3_aa: ASSSVSYEQY